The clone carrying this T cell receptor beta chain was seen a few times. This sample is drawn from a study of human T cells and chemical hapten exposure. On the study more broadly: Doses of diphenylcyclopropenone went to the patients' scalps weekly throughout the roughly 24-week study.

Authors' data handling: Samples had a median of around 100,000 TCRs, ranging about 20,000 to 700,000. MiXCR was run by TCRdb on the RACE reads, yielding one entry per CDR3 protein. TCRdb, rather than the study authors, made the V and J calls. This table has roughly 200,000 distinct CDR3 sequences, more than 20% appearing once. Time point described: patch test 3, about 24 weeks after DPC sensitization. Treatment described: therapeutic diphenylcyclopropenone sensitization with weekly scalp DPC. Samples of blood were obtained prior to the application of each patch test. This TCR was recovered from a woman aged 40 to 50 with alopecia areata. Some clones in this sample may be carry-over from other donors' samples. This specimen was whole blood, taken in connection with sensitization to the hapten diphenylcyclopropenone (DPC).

CDR3 DNA sequence: TGTGCCAGCAGCTTAGCCTTATCGGGTGAGCAGTTCTTC. It codes for CASSLALSGEQFF. The chain links TRBV7-2 to TRBJ2-1; D gene uncertain. Germline V gene lookup returns CDR1 SGHTA and CDR2 FQGNSA. The CDR3 contains 13 residues. V lost 0 bases and J lost 9, with 9 bases in between.